This T cell receptor (beta chain) was sequenced in a study of T-cell memory formation after mild COVID-19. Employing constant-segment primers, 5'RACE generated TCR alpha and TCR beta cDNA libraries bearing sample barcodes and UMIs. TCRdb fed the 5' RACE reads into MiXCR, producing one record per CDR3 protein. The sample has more than 120,000 distinct CDR3 sequences; roughly 6.3% are singletons. Study findings and constraints: The study found contracting CD4+ clones mainly in CM and EM and contracting CD8+ clones in EMRA. Pre-infection memory harbored some responding clones, suggesting cross-reactive memory joined. A second wave expanding day 15 to 37 was CD4+-biased; contracting clones were balanced.

Trimming took off 2 bases at V and 2 bases at J, with 10 bases between the two ends. Germline values: CDR1 KGHSH, CDR2 LQKENI. The CDR3 consists of 14 residues. This clonotype was seen at least ten times. No antigen is known for it. The gene calls are TRBV18 and TRBJ2-7, with unresolved D. The material sequenced was PBMCs or a T cell subset sorted from them (not recorded which). This clonotype originated in an adult woman who had mild COVID-19 (a few samples of this study predate the infection). Cell type and time point are not known. The CDR3 spells CASSPLVRPYEQYF. The CDR3 bases are TGTGCCAGCTCACCATTAGTCAGACCCTACGAGCAGTACTTC.